Presented here are 10 T cell receptor beta chains from one specimen sequenced in a study of blood T cells in healthy people across ages. Then a second PCR, running about 7 to 11 cycles, was carried out with a sample-barcoded 5' primer and a J-beta primer mix. TCRdb itself ran the 5' RACE reads through MiXCR, one entry per CDR3 protein. The table lists under 850,000 distinct CDR3 sequences, 30% to 45% of them singletons. The specimen was blood. The receptor set was obtained from a young man in good health.

In this sample, this clonotype turned up a few times. The V gene is TRBV5-5, the J gene TRBJ2-7; no definite D call. From germline, CDR1 is SGHKS and CDR2 YYEKEE (reference sequence). This CDR3 has 16 residues. V was trimmed by 0 bases and J by 3 bases, leaving 16 bases between them. CDR3 nucleotides: TGTGCCAGCAGCTTGGTTGGCAGACCTAGAAACTACGAGCAGTACTTC. Its protein is CASSLVGRPRNYEQYF.

Comment on this clonotype: One junction end does not reproduce the germline sequence, and a read error may be involved. The V call is TRBV2, the J call TRBJ2-2; D is unclear. The CDR3 runs 15 residues. CDR1 and CDR2 (germline): SNHLY, FYNNEI. The CDR3 DNA follows: TGTACCAGCAGTCCCGGACGGATTAACACCGGGGAGCTGTTTTTT. Amino acid sequence: CTSSPGRINTGELFF.

The chain combines TRBV6-6 with TRBJ1-4; no definite D call. Trimming cost V 0 bases and J 9 bases, with 11 bases left between them. Germline assignment: CDR1 MNHNY and CDR2 SVGAGI (reference sequence). This CDR3 spans 14 amino acids. CDR3 amino acids: CASSYSTTSQKLFF. The CDR3 DNA sequence: TGTGCCAGCAGTTACTCGACGACAAGCCAAAAACTGTTTTTT.

This clonotype was observed a few times. The V call is TRBV20-1, the J call TRBJ1-1; D gene unclear. Trimming removed 5 bases at V and 6 bases at J, with 16 bases between. The CDR3 spans 13 residues. Germline assignment: CDR1 DFQATT and CDR2 SNEGSKA (reference sequence). In DNA, the CDR3 is TGCAGTGCTTTGCAGGCCGCAAGGGCTGAAGCTTTCTTT. Encoded protein: CSALQAARAEAFF.

The genes are TRBV9 and TRBJ2-1; perhaps TRBD2 as D (5 bases). Trimming removed 4 bases at V and 4 bases at J, with 15 bases between. The V gene's germline CDR1 is SGDLS and CDR2 YYNGEE. The CDR3 loop spans 15 amino acids. This CDR3 reads CASSPHTRSYNEQFF. The CDR3 region has the DNA TGTGCCAGCAGCCCGCACACTAGAAGTTACAATGAGCAGTTCTTC.

The chain has TRBV9 and TRBJ1-4; D is undetermined. Germline values: CDR1 SGDLS, CDR2 YYNGEE. This CDR3 has 14 amino acids. V was trimmed by 3 bases and J by 8 bases, leaving 14 bases between them. The CDR3 coding sequence is TGTGCCAGCAGCGCCCCCGGCGGGTTGGAAAAACTGTTTTTT. Its translation: CASSAPGGLEKLFF. Looking up the rest from reference TRBV9 and TRBJ1-4 gives the full variable domain: DSGVTQTPKHLITATGQRVTLRCSPRSGDLSVYWYQQSLDQGLQFLIQYYNGEERAKGNILERFSAQQFPDLHSELNLSSLELGDSALYFCASSAPGGLEKLFFGSGTQLSVL.

The chain carries TRBV7-9 and TRBJ1-2; 10 bases map to TRBD1. The CDR3 spans 17 residues. From germline, CDR1 is SEHNR and CDR2 FQNEAQ (reference sequence). Unmatched junction bases numbered 9, after V lost 5 bases and J lost 0 bases. Here the CDR3 reads CASSHRTGGVPNYGYTF. The CDR3 DNA is TGTGCCAGCAGCCACCGGACAGGGGGGGTCCCTAACTATGGCTACACCTTC.

This clonotype has ten or more counts. This chain uses TRBV20-1 with TRBJ2-1, with D perhaps matching TRBD1 (6 bases). The germline V and J ends were trimmed by 0 bases and 4 bases, with 13 bases remaining between them. This CDR3 spans 15 amino acids. Germline V gene data show CDR1 as DFQATT and CDR2 as SNEGSKA (reference sequence). The CDR3 protein is CSARDNQGRYNEQFF. CDR3 nucleotide sequence: TGCAGTGCTAGAGATAATCAGGGGCGGTACAATGAGCAGTTCTTC.

J is TRBJ2-4 and V is TRBV7-2; 7 nucleotides line up with TRBD1. The last part of the DNA fits TRBJ2-5 better; the J call may be wrong. Per germline, CDR1 SGHTA and CDR2 FQGNSA. The CDR3 extends over 13 amino acids. This CDR3 reads CASSFDRAGTQYF. CDR3 DNA: TGTGCCAGCAGCTTTGACAGGGCAGGGACCCAGTACTTC.

This clonotype has a handful of counts. The rearrangement links TRBV7-8 to TRBJ2-5; either TRBD1 or TRBD2 may supply D (5 bases each). The V end lost 1 base, the J end lost 11 bases, and 29 bases lay between the germline ends. The V gene's germline CDR1 is SGHVS and CDR2 FQNEAQ. The length of the CDR3 is 18 residues. CDR3: CASSLGWGGTLIGNEQYF. The CDR3 DNA follows: TGTGCCAGCAGCTTAGGATGGGGTGGGACCTTGATAGGGAATGAGCAGTACTTC.